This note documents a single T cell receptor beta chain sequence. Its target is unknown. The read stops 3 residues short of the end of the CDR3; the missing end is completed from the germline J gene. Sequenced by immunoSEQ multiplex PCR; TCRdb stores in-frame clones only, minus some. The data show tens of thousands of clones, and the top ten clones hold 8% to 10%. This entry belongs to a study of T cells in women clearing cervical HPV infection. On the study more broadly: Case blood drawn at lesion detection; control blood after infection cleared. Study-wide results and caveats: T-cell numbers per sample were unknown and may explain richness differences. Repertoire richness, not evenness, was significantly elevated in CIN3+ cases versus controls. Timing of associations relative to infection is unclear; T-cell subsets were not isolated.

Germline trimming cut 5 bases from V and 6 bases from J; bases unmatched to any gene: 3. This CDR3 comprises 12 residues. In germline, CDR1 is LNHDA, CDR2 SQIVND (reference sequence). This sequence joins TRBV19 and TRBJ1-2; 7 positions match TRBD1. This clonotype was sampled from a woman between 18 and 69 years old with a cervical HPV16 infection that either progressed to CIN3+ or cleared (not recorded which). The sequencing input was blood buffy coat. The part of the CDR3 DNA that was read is TGTGCCAGTAGTTCAGGGGGTCATGGC. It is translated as CASSSGGHG. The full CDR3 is CASSSGGHGYTF.